This T cell receptor (beta chain) was identified in a study of blood T cell repertoires in COVID-19. Study overall: Samples representing acute and convalescent COVID-19 were sourced from the United States, Italy and Spain.

There are 11 residues in the CDR3. Trimming left V 8 bases short and J 4 bases short, with 8 bases between. CDR1 ENHRY and CDR2 SYGVKD come from the germline V gene. Sequenced by immunoSEQ multiplex PCR; TCRdb stores in-frame clones only, minus some. The sample has about 220,000 clones, less than 90% seen once. The sequencing input was peripheral blood. This TCR was recovered from a man aged 25 to 40 with active or convalescent COVID-19. The rearrangement links TRBV10-3 to TRBJ1-1, with D hard to call. CDR3 bases: TGTGCCATCTTCTCCGGCACTGAAGCTTTCTTT. Protein: CAIFSGTEAFF.